One sample yielded the 2 T cell receptor beta chains listed below, sequenced in a study of cytomegalovirus exposure and HLA in healthy donors. The PCR ran on 60 Vbeta and 13 Jbeta primers. The table came from immunoSEQ multiplex PCR; TCRdb's copy has only in-frame clones and leaves some out. This table holds 95,000 to 150,000 clones, roughly 85% found once. The sample consisted of PBMCs. The receptors were sampled from a man aged 18-30 years in good health and CMV-seropositive.

The DNA for the CDR3 is TGTGCCTGGAGGGATACAGCTGAGCAGTACTTC. Residues: CAWRDTAEQYF. The chain is built from TRBV30 and TRBJ2-7; the D is unclear. Trimming pared 3 bases from V and 7 bases from J, leaving 10 bases between. The CDR3 totals 11 residues. Germline V gives CDR1 GTSNPN, CDR2 SVGIG (reference sequence).

The chain couples TRBV6-6 to TRBJ1-1; D remains ambiguous. Trimming left V 6 bases short and J 5 bases short, with 16 bases between. Looked up from germline, CDR1 is MNHNY and CDR2 is SVGAGI (reference sequence). The CDR3 is 14 amino acids. Here the CDR3 DNA reads TGTGCCAGCAGCTGGGTCGGGGATACGACTGAAGCTTTCTTT. It encodes CASSWVGDTTEAFF.